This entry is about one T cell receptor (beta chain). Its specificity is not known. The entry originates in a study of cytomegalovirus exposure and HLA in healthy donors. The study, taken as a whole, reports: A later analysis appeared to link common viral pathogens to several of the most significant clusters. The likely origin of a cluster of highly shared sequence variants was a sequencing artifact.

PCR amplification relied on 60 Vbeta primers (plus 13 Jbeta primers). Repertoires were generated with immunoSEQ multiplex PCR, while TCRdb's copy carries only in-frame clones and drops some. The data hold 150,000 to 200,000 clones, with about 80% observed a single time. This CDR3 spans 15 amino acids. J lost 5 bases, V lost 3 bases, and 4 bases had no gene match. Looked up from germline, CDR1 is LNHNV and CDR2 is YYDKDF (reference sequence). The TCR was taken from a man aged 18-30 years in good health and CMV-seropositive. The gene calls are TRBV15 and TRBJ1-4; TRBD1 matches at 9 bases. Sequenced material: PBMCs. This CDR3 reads CATSRPGQGNEKLFF. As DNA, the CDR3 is TGTGCCACCAGCAGGCCGGGACAGGGAAATGAAAAACTGTTTTTT.